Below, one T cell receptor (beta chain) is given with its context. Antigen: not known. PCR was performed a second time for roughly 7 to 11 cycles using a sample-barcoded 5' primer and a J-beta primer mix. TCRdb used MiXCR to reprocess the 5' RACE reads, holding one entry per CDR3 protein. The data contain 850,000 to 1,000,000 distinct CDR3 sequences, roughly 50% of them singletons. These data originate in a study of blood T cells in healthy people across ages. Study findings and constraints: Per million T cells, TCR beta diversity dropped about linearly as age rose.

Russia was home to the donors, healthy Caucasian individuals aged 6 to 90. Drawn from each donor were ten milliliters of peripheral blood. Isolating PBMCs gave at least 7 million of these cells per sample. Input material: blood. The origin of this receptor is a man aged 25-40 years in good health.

The CDR3 DNA reads TGTGCCAGCAGCCATGTCCAGAACACTGAAGCTTTCTTT. It encodes CASSHVQNTEAFF. The chain recombines TRBV3-1 with TRBJ1-1; no clear D gene. Between the trimmed V and J ends, which lost 3 bases and 1 base, there was a span of 6 bases. The CDR3 runs to 13 residues. Germline loops: CDR1 LGHDT, CDR2 YNNKEL (reference sequence).